These 2 T cell receptor beta chains share one sample of origin, sequenced in a study of T cells in Graves' hyperthyroidism and ophthalmopathy. Using RNA transcripts as the source, TCR beta CDR3 regions were amplified. TCR CDR3 underwent first-round RT-PCR with the HTBI primer set. TCRdb reprocessed the multiplex PCR reads via MiXCR and lists one record per CDR3 protein. The profile shows some 360,000 distinct CDR3 sequences, approximately 15% of them singletons. The sequenced sample was blood. The origin of the receptors is a woman aged 60 to 75 with Graves' hyperthyroidism.

In this sample, this clonotype turned up many times. V usage is TRBV11-2 and J usage is TRBJ2-1; D is perhaps TRBD2 (7 bases). The germline V and J ends were trimmed by 5 bases and 7 bases, with 18 bases remaining between them. CDR3 length: 15 amino acids. The germline V gene has CDR1 SGHAT and CDR2 FQNNGV. The DNA of the CDR3 is TGTGCCAGCAGCATTACCCAGGGGAGGGGTAATGAGCAGTTCTTC. Its protein is CASSITQGRGNEQFF. Looking up the rest from reference TRBV11-2 and TRBJ2-1 gives the full variable domain: EAGVAQSPRYKIIEKRQSVAFWCNPISGHATLYWYQQILGQGPKLLIQFQNNGVVDDSQLPKDRFSAERLKGVDSTLKIQPAKLEDSAVYLCASSITQGRGNEQFFGPGTRLTVL.

This clonotype was counted many times. The V call is TRBV6-5, the J call TRBJ2-1, with 9 nucleotides matching TRBD2. In germline, CDR1 is MNHEY, CDR2 SVGAGI. The CDR3 runs 18 residues. V was clipped by 2 bases and J by 4 bases; unmatched bases: 12. The CDR3 region has the DNA TGTGCCAGCAGTTACACTGGGCAAAGACTAGCGGCTTACAATGAGCAGTTCTTC. Translation gives CASSYTGQRLAAYNEQFF.